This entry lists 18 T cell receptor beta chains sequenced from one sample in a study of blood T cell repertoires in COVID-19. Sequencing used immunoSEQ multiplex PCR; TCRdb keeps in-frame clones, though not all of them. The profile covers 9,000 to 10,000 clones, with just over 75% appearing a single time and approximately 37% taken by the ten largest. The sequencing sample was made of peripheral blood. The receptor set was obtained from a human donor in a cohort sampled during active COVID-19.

The CDR3 sequence: CASSQHRTGRYEQYF. The CDR3 DNA is TGTGCCAGCAGTCAACACCGGACAGGGCGGTACGAGCAGTACTTC. The chain couples TRBV6-6 to TRBJ2-7; TRBD1 matches 8 bases. This CDR3 is built from 15 residues. Trimming took 5 bases from V and 4 from J; bases not matched to a gene: 10. Germline values: CDR1 MNHNY, CDR2 SVGAGI (reference sequence).

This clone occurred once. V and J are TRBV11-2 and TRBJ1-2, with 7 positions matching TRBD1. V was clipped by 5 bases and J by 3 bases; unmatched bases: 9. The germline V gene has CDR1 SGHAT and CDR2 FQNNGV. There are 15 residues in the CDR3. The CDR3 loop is CASSPRTGVYYGYTF. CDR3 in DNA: TGTGCCAGCAGCCCGCGAACAGGGGTGTACTATGGCTACACCTTC.

DNA for the CDR3: TGTGCCAGCAGTTCGGAGGGGCGGGGTGGCTACACCTTC. As protein: CASSSEGRGGYTF. The chain links TRBV27 to TRBJ1-2; D perhaps matches TRBD1 (5 bases). The CDR3 has 13 residues. Germline assignment: CDR1 MNHEY and CDR2 SMNVEV (reference sequence). The V gene lost 4 bases and the J gene lost 7 bases, with 13 bases spanning the gap.

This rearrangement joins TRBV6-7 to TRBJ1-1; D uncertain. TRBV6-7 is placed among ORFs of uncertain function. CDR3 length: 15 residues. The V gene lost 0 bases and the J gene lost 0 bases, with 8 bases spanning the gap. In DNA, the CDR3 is TGTGCCAGCAGTTACTCGAGAGGTGTGAACACTGAAGCTTTCTTT. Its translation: CASSYSRGVNTEAFF.

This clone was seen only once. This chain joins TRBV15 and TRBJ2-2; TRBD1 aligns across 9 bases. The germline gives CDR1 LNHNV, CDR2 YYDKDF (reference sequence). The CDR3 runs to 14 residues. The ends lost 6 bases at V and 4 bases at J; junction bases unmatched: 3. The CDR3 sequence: CATSWDRVTGELFF. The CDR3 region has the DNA TGTGCCACCAGTTGGGACAGGGTCACCGGGGAGCTGTTTTTT.

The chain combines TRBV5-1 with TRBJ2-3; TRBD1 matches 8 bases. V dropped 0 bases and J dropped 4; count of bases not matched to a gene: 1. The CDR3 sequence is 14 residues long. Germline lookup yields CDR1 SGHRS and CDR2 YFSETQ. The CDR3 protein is CASSLGQGPDTQYF. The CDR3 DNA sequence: TGCGCCAGCAGCTTGGGACAGGGGCCAGATACGCAGTATTTT.

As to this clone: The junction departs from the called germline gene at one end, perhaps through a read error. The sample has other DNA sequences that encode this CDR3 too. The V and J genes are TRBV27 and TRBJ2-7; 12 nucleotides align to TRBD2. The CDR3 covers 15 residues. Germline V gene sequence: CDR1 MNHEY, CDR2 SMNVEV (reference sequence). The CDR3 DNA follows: TGTGCCAGCAGTCCACTAGCGGGGGGTGTTTACGAGCAATACTTC. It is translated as CASSPLAGGVYEQYF.

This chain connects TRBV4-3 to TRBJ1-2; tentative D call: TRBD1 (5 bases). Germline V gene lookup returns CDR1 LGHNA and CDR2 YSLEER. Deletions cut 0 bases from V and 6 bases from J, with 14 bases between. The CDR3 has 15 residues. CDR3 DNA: TGCGCCAGCAGCCAAGACAGGGCCCCTCTTGATGGCTACACCTTC. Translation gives CASSQDRAPLDGYTF.

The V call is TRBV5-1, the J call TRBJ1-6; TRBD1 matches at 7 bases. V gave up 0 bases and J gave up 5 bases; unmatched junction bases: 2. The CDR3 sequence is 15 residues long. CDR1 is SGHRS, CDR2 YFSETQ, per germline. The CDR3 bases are TGCGCCAGCAGCTTGGAGGGGGCGGATAATTCACCCCTCCACTTT. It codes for CASSLEGADNSPLHF.

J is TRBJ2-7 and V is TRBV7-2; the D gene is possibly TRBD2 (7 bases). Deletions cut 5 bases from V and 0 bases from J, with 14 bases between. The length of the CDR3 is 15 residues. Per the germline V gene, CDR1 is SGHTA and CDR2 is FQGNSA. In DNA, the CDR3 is TGTGCCAGCAGCCCGTGGGGGGGCCCCTCCTACGAGCAGTACTTC. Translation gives CASSPWGGPSYEQYF. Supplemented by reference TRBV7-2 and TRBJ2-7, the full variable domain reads GAGVSQSPSNKVTEKGKDVELRCDPISGHTALYWYRQSLGQGLEFLIYFQGNSAPDKSGLPSDRFSAERTGGSVSTLTIQRTQQEDSAVYLCASSPWGGPSYEQYFGPGTRLTVT.

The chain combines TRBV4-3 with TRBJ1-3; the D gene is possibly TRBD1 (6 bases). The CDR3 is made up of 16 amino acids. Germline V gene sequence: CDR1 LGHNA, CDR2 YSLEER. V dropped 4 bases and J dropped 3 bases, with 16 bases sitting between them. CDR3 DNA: TGCGCCAGCAGCCCCAGGCTGGGGGCTGTTGGAAACACCATATATTTT. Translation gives CASSPRLGAVGNTIYF.

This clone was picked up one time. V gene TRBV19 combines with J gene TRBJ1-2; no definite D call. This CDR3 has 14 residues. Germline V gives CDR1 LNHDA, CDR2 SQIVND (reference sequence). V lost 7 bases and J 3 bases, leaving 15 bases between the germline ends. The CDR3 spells CASTRAGSDYGYTF. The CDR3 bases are TGTGCCAGTACCCGGGCGGGGTCGGACTATGGCTACACCTTC.

CDR3: CSAGTSGVSTDTQYF. Here the CDR3 DNA reads TGCAGCGCCGGGACTAGCGGGGTTAGCACAGATACGCAGTATTTT. This chain connects TRBV29-1 to TRBJ2-3; 13 bases are a match to TRBD2. This CDR3 is built from 15 residues. The germline V gene has CDR1 SQVTM and CDR2 ANQGSEA. J lost 0 bases, V lost 7 bases, and 4 bases had no gene match.

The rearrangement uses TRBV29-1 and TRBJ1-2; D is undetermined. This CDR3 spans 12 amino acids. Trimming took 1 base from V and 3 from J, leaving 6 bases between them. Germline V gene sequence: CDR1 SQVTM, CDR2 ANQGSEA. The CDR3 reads CSVEGQDYGYTF. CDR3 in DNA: TGCAGCGTTGAAGGGCAGGACTATGGCTACACCTTC.

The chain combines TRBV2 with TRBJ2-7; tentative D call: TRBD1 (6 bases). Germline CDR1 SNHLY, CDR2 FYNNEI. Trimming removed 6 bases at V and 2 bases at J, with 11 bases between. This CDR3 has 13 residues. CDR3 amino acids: CASRPGQPYEQYF. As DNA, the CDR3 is TGTGCCAGCAGGCCGGGACAACCCTACGAGCAGTACTTC.

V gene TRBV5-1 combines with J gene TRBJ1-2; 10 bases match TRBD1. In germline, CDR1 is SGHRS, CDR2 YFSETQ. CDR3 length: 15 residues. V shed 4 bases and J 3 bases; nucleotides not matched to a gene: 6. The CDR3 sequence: CASSSGTGVYYGYTF. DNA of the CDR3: TGCGCCAGCAGCAGCGGGACAGGGGTATACTATGGCTACACCTTC.

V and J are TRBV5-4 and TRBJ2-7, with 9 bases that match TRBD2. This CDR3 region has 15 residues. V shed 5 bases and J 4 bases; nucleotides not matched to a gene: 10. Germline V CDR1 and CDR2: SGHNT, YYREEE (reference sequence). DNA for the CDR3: TGTGCCAGCAGTCCGAGCGGGGGGATCGGGTACGAGCAGTACTTC. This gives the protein CASSPSGGIGYEQYF.

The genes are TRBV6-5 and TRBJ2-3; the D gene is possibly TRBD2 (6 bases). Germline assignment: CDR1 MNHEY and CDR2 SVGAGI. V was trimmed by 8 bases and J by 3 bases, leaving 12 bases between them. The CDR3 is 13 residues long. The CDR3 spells CASGRGDTDTQYF. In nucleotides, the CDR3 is TGTGCCAGCGGGCGGGGAGATACAGATACGCAGTATTTT.